The 29 T cell receptor beta chains in this list originate from one sample, sequenced in a study of blood T cells in healthy people across ages. A second PCR of about 7 to 12 cycles used a sample-barcoded 5' primer and a J-beta primer mix. TCRdb used MiXCR to reprocess the 5' RACE reads, holding one entry per CDR3 protein. Of 1.5 million or so distinct CDR3 sequences in the sample, under 55% were seen once. The sample was blood. The receptor source for this set is a woman younger than 30 in good health.

V and J are TRBV7-3 and TRBJ2-1; no clear D gene. Germline V gene sequence: CDR1 SGHTA, CDR2 FQGTGA. The CDR3 extends over 14 amino acids. Trimming took 4 bases from V and 2 from J, leaving 9 bases between them. CDR3 amino acids: CASSSNGAYNEQFF. For the CDR3, the DNA is TGTGCCAGCAGCTCCAATGGGGCCTACAATGAGCAGTTCTTC.

This clonotype appeared once. This chain connects TRBV19 to TRBJ2-1; D gene unclear. This CDR3 comprises 15 residues. Germline values: CDR1 LNHDA, CDR2 SQIVND (reference sequence). Trimming cost V 5 bases and J 3 bases, with 14 bases left between them. As DNA, the CDR3 is TGTGCCAGTAGTTTTCAGAATCGCGGCTACAATGAGCAGTTCTTC. Protein: CASSFQNRGYNEQFF.

The rearrangement links TRBV6-5 to TRBJ1-6; no definite D call. V gave up 0 bases and J gave up 0 bases, with 9 bases separating them. From germline, CDR1 is MNHEY and CDR2 SVGAGI. CDR3 length: 17 amino acids. DNA of the CDR3: TGTGCCAGCAGTTACTCGATCGTCAGCTCCTATAATTCACCCCTCCACTTT. It encodes CASSYSIVSSYNSPLHF.

The chain's CDR3 is CASSLVRGDNEQFF. CDR3 sequence (DNA): TGTGCCAGCAGCTTAGTGCGGGGGGACAATGAGCAGTTCTTC. The chain employs TRBV11-2 and TRBJ2-1; 8 nucleotides align to TRBD2. Per the germline V gene, CDR1 is SGHAT and CDR2 is FQNNGV. This CDR3 comprises 14 residues. V shed 1 base, J shed 5 bases, and the junction held 1 base outside the gene matches.

This chain links TRBV6-2 or TRBV6-3 with TRBJ2-5; D may match TRBD1 or TRBD2 (5 bases each). The CDR3 runs 11 residues. The V gene's germline CDR1 is MNHEY and CDR2 SVGEGT. Trimming stripped 8 bases from V and 11 bases from J, with 15 bases between. CDR3 residues: CASRSWDGQYF. The DNA for the CDR3 is TGTGCCAGCCGAAGTTGGGACGGGCAGTACTTC.

DNA of the CDR3: TGTGCCAGCAGCCCCCCAGTTGCGGGAGGCTACGAGCAGTACTTC. It yields the protein CASSPPVAGGYEQYF. The chain employs TRBV7-9 and TRBJ2-7, with 8 nucleotides matching TRBD2. The germline V gene has CDR1 SEHNR and CDR2 FQNEAQ (reference sequence). The CDR3 extends over 15 amino acids. The junction had 9 bases not matched to a gene; V was cut back by 5 bases and J by 3 bases.

The chain is built from TRBV9 and TRBJ2-4, with a weak D call TRBD2 (6 bases). The J call is doubtful: the DNA matches TRBJ2-7 better. CDR3 length: 17 amino acids. Germline V gives CDR1 SGDLS, CDR2 YYNGEE. The CDR3 reads CASSPSGWVAASYEQYF. The DNA of the CDR3 is TGTGCCAGCAGCCCCAGTGGGTGGGTAGCGGCCTCCTACGAGCAGTACTTC.

In this sample, this clonotype turned up a few times. V usage is TRBV7-9 and J usage is TRBJ2-1, with 10 bases lining up with TRBD2. The J call may be wrong; the DNA end is better matched by TRBJ2-7. Germline CDR1 reads SEHNR; CDR2 reads FQNEAQ (reference sequence). There are 17 residues in the CDR3. The CDR3 here is CASSLIGLAATYNEQYF. The CDR3 DNA follows: TGTGCCAGCAGCTTGATTGGACTAGCGGCTACTTACAATGAGCAGTACTTC.

The V and J genes are TRBV29-1 and TRBJ1-1; 7 bases fit TRBD1. Unmatched junction bases numbered 11, after V lost 6 bases and J lost 4 bases. Germline V gives CDR1 SQVTM, CDR2 ANQGSEA. CDR3 length equals 14 residues. DNA of the CDR3: TGCAGCGTAGTCGTACAGGGGTCCGTCACTGAAGCTTTCTTT. It translates to CSVVVQGSVTEAFF.

The V call is TRBV27, the J call TRBJ2-4, with 12 positions matching TRBD1. V lost 5 bases, J lost 13 bases, and 12 bases stayed unmatched. Germline V CDR1 and CDR2: MNHEY, SMNVEV (reference sequence). This CDR3 region has 15 residues. CDR3 sequence: CASSIRDRGRDEQYF. DNA for the CDR3: TGTGCCAGCAGTATCAGGGACAGGGGGCGCGATGAGCAGTACTTC.

This clonotype was observed a single time. The V gene is TRBV6-1, the J gene TRBJ1-1; D gene unclear. This CDR3 spans 11 amino acids. Germline values: CDR1 MNHNS, CDR2 SASEGT. V dropped 4 bases and J dropped 8 bases, with 8 bases sitting between them. CDR3 amino acids: CASSVRQEAFF. CDR3 DNA: TGTGCCAGCAGTGTCCGACAAGAAGCTTTCTTT.

A few counts support this clonotype. This chain connects TRBV7-8 to TRBJ2-1; either TRBD1 or TRBD2 may supply D (5 bases each). The V and J ends lost 6 bases and 12 bases respectively, with 21 bases between them. The CDR3 spans 14 residues. The germline V gene encodes CDR1 SGHVS and CDR2 FQNEAQ. The CDR3 nucleotides read TGTGCCAGCAGTATGGGACGGATGAGCGATTCGCAGTTCTTC. Its protein product is CASSMGRMSDSQFF. Together with reference TRBV7-8 and TRBJ2-1, the CDR3 gives the full variable domain: GAGVSQSPRYKVAKRGQDVALRCDPISGHVSLFWYQQALGQGPEFLTYFQNEAQLDKSGLPSDRFFAERPEGSVSTLKIQRTQQEDSAVYLCASSMGRMSDSQFFGPGTRLTVL.

This clonotype has only a few counts. This rearrangement joins TRBV10-3 to TRBJ1-4; D call uncertain. The V end was cut by 1 base, the J end by 3 bases, with 9 bases between. Germline loops: CDR1 ENHRY, CDR2 SYGVKD. CDR3 length: 15 residues. CDR3 coding DNA: TGTGCCATCAGTGAGTTTAGTACGGCTAATGAAAAACTGTTTTTT. This gives the protein CAISEFSTANEKLFF.

J is TRBJ2-5 and V is TRBV25-1; TRBD2 agrees at 9 bases. Matching the DNA end better, TRBJ2-7 makes the J call doubtful. The V gene's germline CDR1 is MGHDK and CDR2 SYGVNS. The length of the CDR3 is 15 residues. CDR3 loop: CASSERDSGGYEQYF. The CDR3 DNA reads TGTGCCAGCAGTGAAAGAGATAGCGGGGGATACGAGCAGTACTTC.

For this clonotype: Being one base from a much bigger clone, this may be a read error. The genes are TRBV12-3 or TRBV12-4 and TRBJ2-3; D ambiguous. The CDR3 is 13 residues long. The chain's CDR3 is CASSLAITDTRYF. As DNA, the CDR3 is TGTGCCAGCAGTTTGGCTATCACAGATACGCGGTATTTT.

This rearrangement joins TRBV20-1 to TRBJ1-2; D not certain. The germline CDR1 and CDR2 sequences are DFQATT and SNEGSKA (reference sequence). The V end lost 5 bases, the J end lost 0 bases, and 13 bases lay between the germline ends. The CDR3 is 14 residues long. The CDR3 DNA follows: TGCAGTGCTGGCGAGACACCAGCTAACTATGGCTACACCTTC. Protein sequence: CSAGETPANYGYTF.

This clonotype has more than one count but fewer than ten. V is TRBV29-1 and J is TRBJ2-7; D is ambiguous. The V gene lost 4 bases and the J gene lost 1 base, with 14 bases spanning the gap. The CDR3 runs to 14 residues. The V gene's germline CDR1 is SQVTM and CDR2 ANQGSEA. The CDR3 spells CSVGWTFSSYEQYF. Written as DNA, the CDR3 is TGCAGCGTTGGGTGGACGTTTAGTTCCTACGAGCAGTACTTC.

This chain links TRBV4-1 with TRBJ1-5; D gene uncertain. The CDR3 loop spans 15 amino acids. Germline V gives CDR1 MGHRA, CDR2 YSYEKL. V lost 8 bases and J lost 3, with 17 bases in between. The DNA for the CDR3 is TGCGCCAGCCGACCGGGATTTATGGTCAATCAGCCCCAGCATTTT. It translates to CASRPGFMVNQPQHF.

This chain uses TRBV20-1 with TRBJ1-2; weak D call: TRBD1 (6 bases). Germline lookup yields CDR1 DFQATT and CDR2 SNEGSKA (reference sequence). This CDR3 has 15 amino acids. Trimming removed 3 bases at V and 3 bases at J, with 17 bases between. The CDR3 DNA is TGCAGTGCTAGTCCCCTGAGAGGGGGAGACTATGGCTACACCTTC. Its protein product is CSASPLRGGDYGYTF.

The CDR3 spells CASRRGLAGDSYEQYF. The CDR3 nucleotides read TGCGCCAGCAGGCGAGGGCTAGCGGGTGATTCCTACGAGCAGTACTTC. The genes are TRBV5-1 and TRBJ2-7; 8 positions match TRBD2. With V trimmed by 5 bases and J by 1 base, 11 bases remained unmatched. Germline-derived CDR1 and CDR2 are SGHRS and YFSETQ. The CDR3 runs to 16 residues.

This chain's CDR3 is CASNEVGGGGGELFF. For the CDR3, the DNA is TGTGCCAGCAACGAAGTGGGGGGCGGCGGCGGGGAGCTGTTTTTT. The chain carries TRBV12-3 or TRBV12-4 and TRBJ2-2, with D perhaps given as TRBD1 or TRBD2 (6 bases each). This CDR3 comprises 15 residues. Trimming cost V 7 bases and J 7 bases, with 19 bases left between them.

This clonotype was detected a few times. The rearrangement links TRBV30 to TRBJ2-3; the D call may be TRBD1 or TRBD2 (5 bases each). Trimming took 3 bases from V and 2 from J, leaving 15 bases between them. CDR1 is GTSNPN and CDR2 is SVGIG in the germline V gene (reference sequence). The CDR3 spans 15 residues. CDR3 DNA: TGTGCCTGGAGCTATGGGGGAACCTCCACAGATACGCAGTATTTT. It encodes CAWSYGGTSTDTQYF.

The chain couples TRBV5-1 to TRBJ2-4; D unresolved. The DNA end lines up better with TRBJ2-7; the J call may be wrong. The length of the CDR3 is 13 residues. The V gene's germline CDR1 is SGHRS and CDR2 YFSETQ. In DNA, the CDR3 is TGCGCCAGCAGCTTGGACCCGAGCAGCGAGCAGTACTTC. Encoded protein: CASSLDPSSEQYF.

J is TRBJ2-3 and V is TRBV6-2 or TRBV6-3; tentatively, D is TRBD1 or TRBD2 (5 bases each). Deletions cut 2 bases from V and 8 bases from J, with 11 bases between. The V gene's germline CDR1 is MNHEY and CDR2 SVGEGT. CDR3 length equals 13 residues. CDR3: CASSYRGSGTQYF. The CDR3 DNA is TGTGCCAGCAGTTACCGGGGCAGCGGTACGCAGTATTTT.

This clonotype was recorded many times. The chain is built from TRBV7-2 and TRBJ2-3; TRBD2 is a possible D gene (5 bases). Germline CDR1 and CDR2: SGHTA and FQGNSA. The V end was cut by 4 bases, the J end by 0 bases, with 14 bases between. The CDR3 is 16 amino acids. CDR3 loop: CASSSGISASTDTQYF. The CDR3 bases are TGTGCCAGCAGCTCCGGGATTAGCGCAAGCACAGATACGCAGTATTTT.

The rearrangement joins TRBV12-3 or TRBV12-4 to TRBJ1-2, with D hard to call. This CDR3 spans 13 amino acids. The V and J ends lost 3 bases and 5 bases respectively, with 10 bases between them. CDR3 sequence (DNA): TGTGCCAGCAGTTTTTTAGGTGATTATGGCTACACCTTC. It yields the protein CASSFLGDYGYTF.

This chain joins TRBV5-1 and TRBJ2-1, with 8 bases lining up with TRBD1. The CDR3 length is 15 residues. CDR1 SGHRS and CDR2 YFSETQ come from the germline V gene. J was trimmed by 6 bases and V by 4 bases; bases with no gene match: 9. The chain's CDR3 is CASSRTGTGSNEQFF. CDR3 coding DNA: TGCGCCAGCAGCAGGACGGGGACAGGTTCCAATGAGCAGTTCTTC.

The CDR3 DNA is TGCGCCAGCAGCCAAAGTCTAGCTCAGGAGACCCAGTACTTC. This translates into CASSQSLAQETQYF. This rearrangement joins TRBV4-3 to TRBJ2-5; TRBD2 is a possible D gene (5 bases). The germline gives CDR1 LGHNA, CDR2 YSLEER. Between the trimmed V and J ends, which lost 2 bases and 5 bases, there was a span of 12 bases. CDR3 length equals 14 residues.

In regard to this clonotype: An end of the junction does not agree with germline; a read error may underlie this. The chain carries TRBV7-7 and TRBJ2-5; 7 bases line up with TRBD1. Germline V gives CDR1 SSHAT, CDR2 FNYEAQ (reference sequence). The CDR3 has 16 residues. CDR3 coding DNA: TGTGCTAGCAGCAGCCAGGGGGTGATTTCTGGAGAGACCCAGTACTTC. Its protein product is CASSSQGVISGETQYF. Using reference TRBV7-7 and TRBJ2-5 for the parts outside the CDR3, the full variable domain is GAGVSQSPRYKVTKRGQDVTLRCDPISSHATLYWYQQALGQGPEFLTYFNYEAQPDKSGLPSDRFSAERPEGSISTLTIQRTEQRDSAMYRCASSSQGVISGETQYFGPGTRLLVL.